This TCR beta chain was identified in a study of blood T cell repertoires in COVID-19. This table comes from immunoSEQ multiplex PCR, and its TCRdb copy is limited to in-frame clones, with some not included. The sample has about 130,000 clones, around 85% seen once. V shed 2 bases and J shed 3 bases, with 10 bases lying between them. Germline V CDR1 and CDR2: MNHEY, SMNVEV (reference sequence). The CDR3 is 14 residues long. This sequence joins TRBV27 and TRBJ1-1, with a tentative D call TRBD1 (6 bases). The TCR was taken from a man younger than 45 with COVID-19, enrolled during active disease. Sequencing input: peripheral blood. DNA for the CDR3: TGTGCCAGCAGTTTACTACCAGGGGACACTGAAGCTTTCTTT. It specifies CASSLLPGDTEAFF.